The T cell receptor beta chain described here comes from a study of cytomegalovirus exposure and HLA in healthy donors. This clone has just one count. The donors were healthy bone marrow donors. CDR1 is SEHNR and CDR2 is FQNEAQ in the germline V gene (reference sequence). V dropped 4 bases and J dropped 0; count of bases not matched to a gene: 8. The CDR3 is made up of 17 amino acids. PCR used 60 Vbeta primers and 13 Jbeta primers. Profiled with immunoSEQ multiplex PCR; TCRdb holds only in-frame clones, not every one. The sample lists about 120,000 clones, 78% occurring once. The TCR sequence derives from a young man in good health and CMV-seropositive. Sample: PBMCs. The J gene is TRBJ2-1, the V gene TRBV7-9; 8 bases agree with TRBD2. CDR3 sequence: CASSSLYSGTSYNEQFF. The DNA for the CDR3 is TGTGCCAGCAGCTCCCTCTATAGCGGGACCTCCTACAATGAGCAGTTCTTC.